This T cell receptor beta chain was captured in a study of monozygotic twins with cystic fibrosis. General observations from the study: Monozygotic CF twins shared more identical nucleotide clonotypes than unrelated patients. Median Simpson clonality of 0.0095 suggested naive T cells predominated.

Of note for this clone: The antigen is unknown.

Only in-frame clones appear in the TCRdb table, and some are missing; sequencing was by immunoSEQ multiplex PCR. The profile shows 25,000 or so clones, approximately 90% of them singletons. The CDR3 has 13 amino acids. Trimming pared 2 bases from V and 3 bases from J, leaving 8 bases between. Germline loops: CDR1 SGHDT, CDR2 YYEEEE. Sequencing was performed on blood. The rearrangement uses TRBV5-6 and TRBJ1-2; D unclear. The receptor comes from a girl aged 2-10 years with cystic fibrosis. CDR3 loop: CASSLRQHYGYTF. The DNA for the CDR3 is TGTGCCAGCAGCTTACGGCAGCACTATGGCTACACCTTC.